Listed here are 21 T cell receptor beta chains from one sample, sequenced in a study of blood T cell repertoires in COVID-19. Sequencing was performed with immunoSEQ multiplex PCR; in TCRdb, only in-frame clones are kept and a portion is missing. The data contain around 260,000 clones, roughly 86% of them singletons. The sequencing sample was made of peripheral blood. These receptors all stem from a man between 18 and 29 years old with active or convalescent COVID-19.

The chain joins TRBV5-4 to TRBJ2-2, with D possibly being TRBD2 (6 bases). The length of the CDR3 is 15 residues. Trimming cost V 4 bases and J 7 bases, with 17 bases left between them. Per the germline V gene, CDR1 is SGHNT and CDR2 is YYREEE (reference sequence). The CDR3, as DNA: TGTGCCAGCAGCCTCCAGACGGGAGCTATCGGGGAGCTGTTTTTT. The encoded protein is CASSLQTGAIGELFF.

The chain combines TRBV3-1 (or the pseudogene TRBV3-2) with TRBJ2-2; D ambiguous. This CDR3 is built from 15 residues. The V gene lost 2 bases and the J gene lost 0 bases, with 7 bases spanning the gap. CDR1 and CDR2 (germline): LGHDT, YNNKEL (reference sequence). The CDR3 sequence is CASSQFTTNTGELFF. DNA of the CDR3: TGTGCCAGCAGCCAATTCACAACGAACACCGGGGAGCTGTTTTTT.

The CDR3 sequence is CAISLTSNTEAFF. The CDR3 coding sequence is TGTGCCATCAGCTTGACAAGCAACACTGAAGCTTTCTTT. This rearrangement joins TRBV10-3 to TRBJ1-1, with D uncertain. In germline, CDR1 is ENHRY, CDR2 SYGVKD. The CDR3 has 13 residues. V was shortened by 6 bases and J by 2 bases, with 10 bases between the two germline ends.

This chain uses TRBV7-2 with TRBJ1-4; D gene unclear. Germline CDR1 is SGHTA and CDR2 is FQGNSA. The CDR3 is made up of 14 amino acids. Trimming removed 3 bases from V and 2 bases from J, with 7 bases in between. The CDR3 region is CASSFYSTNEKLFF. Here the CDR3 DNA reads TGTGCCAGCAGCTTTTACAGCACTAATGAAAAACTGTTTTTT.

This rearrangement joins TRBV6-1 to TRBJ1-3; tentative D call: TRBD1 (5 bases). The CDR3 totals 19 residues. Germline V gene data show CDR1 as MNHNS and CDR2 as SASEGT. V lost 3 bases, J lost 0 bases, and 21 bases lay in between. The CDR3 bases are TGTGCCAGCAGTGAGGTTTTGCTGGGGGGAACAAACTCTGGAAACACCATATATTTT. Protein product: CASSEVLLGGTNSGNTIYF.

The J gene is TRBJ2-7, the V gene TRBV7-6; D is perhaps TRBD1 (6 bases). The CDR3 length is 15 residues. Between the trimmed V and J ends, which lost 4 bases and 0 bases, there was a span of 13 bases. CDR1 and CDR2 (germline): SGHVS, FNYEAQ. The CDR3 region has the DNA TGTGCCAGCAGCTCGGAACAGGGTCTCTCCTACGAGCAGTACTTC. This gives the protein CASSSEQGLSYEQYF.

V is TRBV6-2 or TRBV6-3 and J is TRBJ2-7; D is possibly TRBD2 (5 bases). The CDR3 contains 15 residues. Germline-derived CDR1 and CDR2 are MNHEY and SVGEGT. Trimming cost V 5 bases and J 2 bases, with 16 bases left between them. The CDR3 nucleotides are TGTGCCAGCAGTCCCTGGGAGAGCCTTACCTACGAGCAGTACTTC. Translated, it gives CASSPWESLTYEQYF.

The gene calls are TRBV19 and TRBJ1-2; D perhaps matches TRBD1 (6 bases). The V and J ends lost 4 bases and 5 bases respectively, with 14 bases between them. The CDR3 has 14 residues. CDR1 and CDR2 from the germline V gene are LNHDA and SQIVND (reference sequence). CDR3 in amino acids: CASSRPGEIYGYTF. The CDR3 region has the DNA TGTGCCAGTAGTAGGCCAGGGGAAATTTATGGCTACACCTTC.

The chain recombines TRBV12-3 or TRBV12-4 with TRBJ1-3; D gene uncertain. The CDR3 extends over 12 amino acids. V lost 3 bases, J lost 9 bases, and 9 bases lay in between. CDR3 region: CASSFGGATIYF. The CDR3, as DNA: TGTGCCAGCAGTTTCGGCGGAGCCACCATATATTTT.

This CDR3 reads CASRGGYSYNEQFF. In nucleotides, the CDR3 is TGTGCCAGCCGGGGGGGGTACTCCTACAATGAGCAGTTCTTC. V is TRBV27 and J is TRBJ2-1; TRBD2 agrees at 8 bases. Germline V gene data show CDR1 as MNHEY and CDR2 as SMNVEV (reference sequence). The V segment lost 8 bases and the J segment 0 bases; nucleotides outside the gene matches: 3. The CDR3 covers 14 residues.

The rearrangement links TRBV24-1 to TRBJ2-2, with TRBD1 as a possible D gene (6 bases). Germline V CDR1 and CDR2: KGHDR, SFDVKD. The CDR3 extends over 16 amino acids. Trimming took 3 bases from V and 5 from J, leaving 15 bases between them. CDR3 DNA sequence: TGTGCCACCAGTGATCAGGGGAGTGGTATAACCGGGGAGCTGTTTTTT. This encodes CATSDQGSGITGELFF.

The rearrangement joins TRBV24-1 to TRBJ2-7, with 8 bases fitting TRBD1. In germline, CDR1 is KGHDR, CDR2 SFDVKD. The J segment lost 3 bases and the V segment lost 2 bases, leaving 5 bases of the junction unmatched. The CDR3 is 15 residues long. CDR3 amino acids: CATSDSQGAGYEQYF. In DNA form, the CDR3 reads TGTGCCACCAGTGATTCCCAGGGGGCGGGCTACGAGCAGTACTTC.

The V call is TRBV5-5, the J call TRBJ1-4; no clear D gene. CDR1 and CDR2 from the germline V gene are SGHKS and YYEKEE (reference sequence). Trimming took off 4 bases at V and 0 bases at J, with 16 bases between the two ends. CDR3 length: 17 amino acids. The CDR3 nucleotides read TGTGCCAGCAGCCTCGAGAAGGGAGGCCCAACTAATGAAAAACTGTTTTTT. It yields the protein CASSLEKGGPTNEKLFF.

The genes are TRBV2 and TRBJ2-7; tentatively, D is TRBD1 (5 bases). The germline CDR1 and CDR2 sequences are SNHLY and FYNNEI. There are 15 residues in the CDR3. The V and J ends lost 4 bases and 2 bases respectively, with 15 bases between them. The CDR3 nucleotides are TGTGCCAGCAGTGTCCAGGGAAAGGGTACCTACGAGCAGTACTTC. Translated, it gives CASSVQGKGTYEQYF. The whole variable domain, remainder taken from reference TRBV2 and TRBJ2-7, is EPEVTQTPSHQVTQMGQEVILRCVPISNHLYFYWYRQILGQKVEFLVSFYNNEISEKSEIFDDQFSVERPDGSNFTLKIRSTKLEDSAMYFCASSVQGKGTYEQYFGPGTRLTVT.

The rearrangement links TRBV15 to TRBJ1-5, with 7 bases identical to TRBD1. The CDR3 is made up of 17 amino acids. V was clipped by 6 bases and J by 5 bases; unmatched bases: 16. The germline V gene encodes CDR1 LNHNV and CDR2 YYDKDF (reference sequence). The CDR3 DNA reads as TGTGCCACCAGGTTGTCAGAAGCTTTTACAGGGGATCAGCCCCAGCATTTT. Translation gives CATRLSEAFTGDQPQHF.

This chain uses TRBV27 with TRBJ2-3, with D uncertain. Trimming left V 5 bases short and J 6 bases short, with 15 bases between. Germline CDR1 reads MNHEY; CDR2 reads SMNVEV (reference sequence). This CDR3 is 14 amino acids long. The CDR3 DNA sequence: TGTGCCAGCAGTCTGTTCCGCGGTTGGGATACGCAGTATTTT. Residues: CASSLFRGWDTQYF.

The V and J genes are TRBV5-6 and TRBJ1-1; D gene uncertain. This CDR3 is built from 14 residues. The germline V and J ends were trimmed by 0 bases and 3 bases, with 9 bases remaining between them. Germline V gives CDR1 SGHDT, CDR2 YYEEEE. The CDR3 DNA reads as TGTGCCAGCAGCTTGGCCGCGGGTTACACTGAAGCTTTCTTT. It translates to CASSLAAGYTEAFF.

This clone has just a few counts. The V and J genes are TRBV19 and TRBJ1-6; TRBD1 is a possible D gene (5 bases). The length of the CDR3 is 13 residues. The V and J ends lost 8 bases and 10 bases respectively, with 15 bases between them. CDR1 is LNHDA and CDR2 is SQIVND in the germline V gene (reference sequence). The CDR3 reads CASCPGQGSPLHF. DNA for the CDR3: TGTGCCAGTTGTCCCGGACAAGGCTCACCCCTCCACTTT.

The chain joins TRBV6-2 or TRBV6-3 to TRBJ1-1, with a tentative D call TRBD1 (5 bases). V was clipped by 7 bases and J by 0 bases, with 12 bases between them. This CDR3 comprises 14 residues. Germline V gene data show CDR1 as MNHEY and CDR2 as SVGEGT. CDR3 residues: CASIPTVMNTEAFF. CDR3 nucleotide sequence: TGTGCCAGCATCCCGACAGTCATGAACACTGAAGCTTTCTTT.

The chain is built from TRBV2 and TRBJ2-3; 9 bases are shared with TRBD2. The CDR3 is 15 residues long. Germline values: CDR1 SNHLY, CDR2 FYNNEI. The V segment lost 7 bases and the J segment 3 bases; nucleotides outside the gene matches: 8. The CDR3 DNA sequence: TGTGCCAGCAAGATAGCGGGGGCTGCAACAGATACGCAGTATTTT. This gives the protein CASKIAGAATDTQYF.

CDR3 in amino acids: CASSESEGIMGAFF. The CDR3 DNA reads TGTGCCAGCAGTGAGTCCGAGGGAATCATGGGAGCTTTCTTT. The chain joins TRBV2 to TRBJ1-1; D call uncertain. The V end lost 3 bases, the J end lost 10 bases, and 18 bases lay between the germline ends. The CDR3 is 14 amino acids. Germline assignment: CDR1 SNHLY and CDR2 FYNNEI. Using reference TRBV2 and TRBJ1-1 for the parts outside the CDR3, the full variable domain is EPEVTQTPSHQVTQMGQEVILRCVPISNHLYFYWYRQILGQKVEFLVSFYNNEISEKSEIFDDQFSVERPDGSNFTLKIRSTKLEDSAMYFCASSESEGIMGAFFGQGTRLTVV.